The 21 T cell receptor beta chains given below trace back to one sample, sequenced in a study of blood T cell repertoires in COVID-19. Assay used: immunoSEQ multiplex PCR; TCRdb lists only in-frame clones, some missing. The sample consists of tens of thousands of clones, about 83% of them appearing once. The specimen sequenced was peripheral blood. These receptors came from an elderly woman with acute or convalescent COVID-19.

In this sample, this clone turned up once. This chain joins TRBV6-2 or TRBV6-3 and TRBJ1-2; D not resolved. Trimming removed 5 bases from V and 8 bases from J, with 15 bases in between. The CDR3 totals 13 residues. Germline CDR1 is MNHEY and CDR2 is SVGEGT. The CDR3 reads CASSPTRAQGYTF. The CDR3 bases are TGTGCCAGCAGTCCCACGCGGGCTCAAGGCTACACCTTC.

This chain joins TRBV5-1 and TRBJ2-2; D remains unclear. The CDR3 runs to 14 residues. Germline CDR1 and CDR2: SGHRS and YFSETQ. V was trimmed by 1 base and J by 7 bases, leaving 11 bases between them. CDR3: CASSLTRVFGELFF. DNA of the CDR3: TGCGCCAGCAGCTTGACCCGGGTTTTCGGGGAGCTGTTTTTT.

The chain's CDR3 is CASSLQGAGETDTQYF. The CDR3 DNA follows: TGCGCCAGCAGCTTGCAGGGAGCGGGAGAGACAGATACGCAGTATTTT. The chain is built from TRBV5-1 and TRBJ2-3; TRBD2 matches 8 bases. The CDR3 runs 16 residues. Germline V gene sequence: CDR1 SGHRS, CDR2 YFSETQ. V lost 1 base to trimming and J lost 3 bases; unmatched junction nucleotides: 7.

This rearrangement joins TRBV5-4 to TRBJ2-7, with 12 bases lining up with TRBD2. This CDR3 region has 15 residues. The J segment lost 4 bases and the V segment lost 4 bases, leaving 6 bases of the junction unmatched. Germline V gene lookup returns CDR1 SGHNT and CDR2 YYREEE (reference sequence). The CDR3 coding sequence is TGTGCCAGCAGCACTCCGACTAGCGGGAGTTACGAGCAGTACTTC. This codes for CASSTPTSGSYEQYF.

The chain employs TRBV30 and TRBJ1-5; D not resolved. Germline assignment: CDR1 GTSNPN and CDR2 SVGIG (reference sequence). Between the trimmed V and J ends, which lost 0 bases and 2 bases, there was a span of 8 bases. The CDR3 is made up of 14 amino acids. Written as DNA, the CDR3 is TGTGCCTGGAGTGTATGGCTCGGCAATCAGCCCCAGCATTTT. Translated, it gives CAWSVWLGNQPQHF.

The chain couples TRBV7-9 to TRBJ2-7, with 9 bases aligning to TRBD2. The V segment lost 3 bases and the J segment 6 bases; nucleotides outside the gene matches: 3. CDR3 length: 13 amino acids. Germline V gene data show CDR1 as SEHNR and CDR2 as FQNEAQ (reference sequence). CDR3 region: CASSFSGSAEQYF. CDR3 nucleotides: TGTGCCAGCAGCTTTAGCGGGAGTGCCGAGCAGTACTTC.

The V and J genes are TRBV21-1 and TRBJ1-2; the D call of TRBD1 is as the table states it, not checked on the DNA. TRBV21-1 is classified as a pseudogene. The length of the CDR3 is 16 residues. In DNA form, the CDR3 reads TGTGCCAGCAGCAAAGCGGAGACAGGGCCAAACTATGGCTACACCTTC. Translation gives CASSKAETGPNYGYTF.

This clone was counted between two and nine times. The V gene is TRBV7-9, the J gene TRBJ2-4; maybe TRBD2 (6 bases). The CDR3 sequence is 18 residues long. CDR1 and CDR2 (germline): SEHNR, FQNEAQ (reference sequence). Trimming removed 11 bases from V and 0 bases from J, with 26 bases in between. CDR3 sequence (DNA): TGTGCCGGGAGGCCCTTACGAACAACTAGAGGAGCCAAAAACATTCAGTACTTC. It encodes CAGRPLRTTRGAKNIQYF.

This sequence joins TRBV12-5 and TRBJ2-2; 7 bases match TRBD2. Trimming took 1 base from V and 5 from J; bases not matched to a gene: 4. The germline V gene encodes CDR1 LGHNT and CDR2 FRNRAP. The CDR3 runs to 15 residues. Here the CDR3 DNA reads TGTGCTAGTGGTTTGGGACTAGCAGGGACCGGGGAGCTGTTTTTT. Its protein is CASGLGLAGTGELFF.

This chain connects TRBV10-2 to TRBJ1-5, with 8 bases matching TRBD1. After removal of 3 bases from V and 7 bases from J, the junction contained 5 bases not matched to a gene. The CDR3 spans 14 residues. Germline-derived CDR1 and CDR2 are WSHSY and SAAADI. In nucleotides, the CDR3 is TGCGCCAGCAGTGACCAGGGGGCACAGCAGCCCCAGCATTTT. Amino acid sequence: CASSDQGAQQPQHF.

There are many counts of this clone. The rearrangement links TRBV7-9 to TRBJ2-7; D call uncertain. The V gene's germline CDR1 is SEHNR and CDR2 FQNEAQ (reference sequence). The ends were cut back, 1 base at V and 2 bases at J, with 15 bases in the middle. The CDR3 runs to 16 residues. In nucleotides, the CDR3 is TGTGCCAGCAGCTTAGGGGCGTGGGCTCGCACCTACGAGCAGTACTTC. Protein product: CASSLGAWARTYEQYF.

This clone appeared once. The chain recombines TRBV27 with TRBJ2-7, with D possibly being TRBD1 (5 bases). This CDR3 has 13 residues. Trimming removed 2 bases at V and 6 bases at J, with 11 bases between. Germline assignment: CDR1 MNHEY and CDR2 SMNVEV (reference sequence). The CDR3 protein is CASSLTAGLEQYF. The CDR3 nucleotides read TGTGCCAGCAGTTTAACCGCAGGGCTCGAGCAGTACTTC.

The chain links TRBV7-6 to TRBJ1-2, with D maybe TRBD1 (6 bases). The CDR3 runs to 17 residues. The germline V and J ends were trimmed by 1 base and 2 bases, with 17 bases remaining between them. CDR1 SGHVS and CDR2 FNYEAQ come from the germline V gene. This CDR3 reads CASSLEAVLRGNYGYTF. The CDR3 region has the DNA TGTGCCAGCAGCTTAGAGGCGGTGTTAAGGGGGAACTATGGCTACACCTTC.

The chain employs TRBV30 and TRBJ2-1, with 11 nucleotides matching TRBD1. This CDR3 comprises 15 residues. V dropped 5 bases and J dropped 8; count of bases not matched to a gene: 11. CDR1 and CDR2 from the germline V gene are GTSNPN and SVGIG (reference sequence). CDR3 residues: CAWAVGQGAIYEQFF. CDR3 nucleotides: TGTGCCTGGGCTGTCGGACAGGGGGCAATTTATGAGCAGTTCTTC.

In DNA form, the CDR3 reads TGCAGCGTTCCCACTAGCGGGGGAACCACAGATACGCAGTATTTT. It encodes CSVPTSGGTTDTQYF. V and J are TRBV29-1 and TRBJ2-3; 11 positions agree with TRBD2. This CDR3 region has 15 residues. V gave up 5 bases and J gave up 2 bases; unmatched junction bases: 6. In germline, CDR1 is SQVTM, CDR2 ANQGSEA.

In this sample, this clone turned up a few times. V gene TRBV2 combines with J gene TRBJ1-6, with unresolved D. The CDR3 length is 14 residues. Trimming took off 4 bases at V and 6 bases at J, with 10 bases between the two ends. The V gene's germline CDR1 is SNHLY and CDR2 FYNNEI. The CDR3 reads CASSVQRSNSPLHF. CDR3 DNA sequence: TGTGCCAGCAGTGTTCAGAGGAGTAATTCACCCCTCCACTTT.

V is TRBV19 and J is TRBJ2-7; TRBD1 aligns across 7 bases. The CDR3 totals 11 residues. V lost 4 bases, J lost 12 bases, and 6 bases stayed unmatched. Germline CDR1 is LNHDA and CDR2 is SQIVND (reference sequence). Here the CDR3 DNA reads TGTGCCAGTAGTAGAGACAGGGTTTGGTACTTC. Translated: CASSRDRVWYF.

The chain carries TRBV11-2 and TRBJ1-4, with D unresolved. Trimming took off 3 bases at V and 7 bases at J, with 21 bases between the two ends. CDR1 is SGHAT, CDR2 FQNNGV, per germline. The CDR3 totals 17 residues. The CDR3 is CASSFRSSIDGIEKLFF. The CDR3 coding sequence is TGTGCCAGCAGCTTTAGGAGTTCGATAGACGGAATTGAAAAACTGTTTTTT.

In this sample, this clone turned up once. This chain joins TRBV18 and TRBJ2-5; 7 bases align to TRBD1. The CDR3 runs to 12 residues. From germline, CDR1 is KGHSH and CDR2 LQKENI. J was trimmed by 4 bases and V by 4 bases; bases with no gene match: 0. The CDR3 region has the DNA TGTGCCAGCTCACGGACAGGAGAGACCCAGTACTTC. Its translation is CASSRTGETQYF.

The J gene is TRBJ1-5, the V gene TRBV28, with TRBD1 identical over 9 bases. The junction had 4 bases not matched to a gene; V was cut back by 3 bases and J by 4 bases. Looked up from germline, CDR1 is MDHEN and CDR2 is SYDVKM. CDR3 length: 15 residues. CDR3 sequence (DNA): TGTGCCAGCAGTTTGCTGACAGGGGGTAATCAGCCCCAGCATTTT. Its translation: CASSLLTGGNQPQHF. The entire variable domain, with the rest obtained from reference TRBV28 and TRBJ1-5, is as follows: DVKVTQSSRYLVKRTGEKVFLECVQDMDHENMFWYRQDPGLGLRLIYFSYDVKMKEKGDIPEGYSVSREKKERFSLILESASTNQTSMYLCASSLLTGGNQPQHFGDGTRLSIL.

The CDR3 DNA reads TGTGCCAGCAGCACGACAGTGGGGCAAGAGACCCAGTACTTC. This gives the protein CASSTTVGQETQYF. The chain employs TRBV5-5 and TRBJ2-5; a weak D match, TRBD1 (5 bases). Per the germline V gene, CDR1 is SGHKS and CDR2 is YYEKEE (reference sequence). CDR3 length: 14 amino acids. The V and J ends lost 4 bases and 2 bases respectively, with 12 bases between them.